This T cell receptor (beta chain) was identified during a study of cytomegalovirus exposure and HLA in healthy donors. Vbeta (60) and Jbeta (13) primers were used in the PCR. The assay was immunoSEQ multiplex PCR, and TCRdb's table has in-frame clones only and misses some. The top ten hold 1.7% of the sample, which has approximately 180,000 clones, around 84% seen once. Comments on this clone: As yet, its antigen is unknown.

Findings and limits, study-wide: Researchers counted 164 TCR beta chains as cytomegalovirus-associated. An assumption of roughly uniform sequencing depth across donors underlay the presence/absence analyses. The authors confirmed in vitro that three CMV-associated chains were specific for CMV antigens. Researchers reported in a later analysis that common viral pathogens appeared linked to several top clusters.

The CDR3 spans 16 residues. From germline, CDR1 is LNHDA and CDR2 SQIVND (reference sequence). V gave up 6 bases and J gave up 4 bases; unmatched junction bases: 11. V and J are TRBV19 and TRBJ1-4; 7 bases are a match to TRBD1. This receptor was identified in a woman aged 18 to 35 in good health and CMV-seronegative. Source material: PBMCs. CDR3 region: CASSRRADRINEKLFF. The CDR3 DNA follows: TGTGCCAGTAGCCGCAGGGCGGACAGGATTAATGAAAAACTGTTTTTT.